The 9 T cell receptor beta chains below all came from one sample that was sequenced in a study of T cell repertoires and leukemia-associated antigens. One entry per CDR3 protein results from TCRdb running MiXCR on the 5' RACE reads. The sample lists approximately 10,000 distinct CDR3 sequences, approximately 45% occurring once. Antigens for these TCRs are unknown. Sequencing was done on a sample of CD3+ T cells sorted from blood and cultured. These receptors originate from a female donor in good health.

By sample fraction, this clonotype is medium-sized (0.01 to 0.1%). The gene calls are TRBV18 and TRBJ2-2; no reliable D call. CDR1 is KGHSH, CDR2 LQKENI, per germline. Trimming took off 2 bases at V and 6 bases at J, with 4 bases between the two ends. CDR3 size: 12 residues. CDR3 amino acids: CASSPRSGELFF. In DNA, the CDR3 is TGTGCCAGCTCACCAAGATCCGGGGAGCTGTTTTTT. Using reference TRBV18 and TRBJ2-2 for the parts outside the CDR3, the full variable domain is NAGVMQNPRHLVRRRGQEARLRCSPMKGHSHVYWYRQLPEEGLKFMVYLQKENIIDESGMPKERFSAEFPKEGPSILRIQQVVRGDSAAYFCASSPRSGELFFGEGSRLTVL.

This clonotype was found a few times. The V and J genes are TRBV20-1 and TRBJ2-7; D remains unclear. The CDR3 has 12 amino acids. Trimming cost V 1 base and J 4 bases, with 8 bases left between them. The V gene's germline CDR1 is DFQATT and CDR2 SNEGSKA (reference sequence). The CDR3 nucleotides read TGCAGTGCTAGAGGAATACCGTACGAGCAGTACTTC. Translation gives CSARGIPYEQYF.

The rearrangement joins TRBV7-9 to TRBJ1-1; 7 nucleotides align to TRBD1. This CDR3 spans 13 amino acids. Germline V gene data show CDR1 as SEHNR and CDR2 as FQNEAQ (reference sequence). V lost 2 bases and J lost 9; bases outside the gene matches: 6. CDR3 sequence: CASSLKGGGQAFF. The CDR3 DNA reads TGTGCCAGCAGCTTAAAGGGAGGGGGCCAAGCTTTCTTT.

This clonotype has ten or more counts. The DNA for the CDR3 is TGTGCCATCAGTGAGTCGGGTAGTTCCTACGAGCAGTACTTC. Its protein product is CAISESGSSYEQYF. The V gene is TRBV10-3, the J gene TRBJ2-7; unclear D gene. Germline V CDR1 and CDR2: ENHRY, SYGVKD. The V and J ends lost 0 bases and 1 base respectively, with 7 bases between them. The CDR3 is 14 amino acids.

The rearrangement links TRBV6-1 to TRBJ1-1; D gene unclear. The CDR3 has 13 amino acids. CDR1 and CDR2 from the germline V gene are MNHNS and SASEGT. The V end was cut by 10 bases, the J end by 4 bases, with 16 bases between. The CDR3 sequence is CATRRARTTEAFF. CDR3 coding DNA: TGTGCCACCAGGAGGGCCCGAACCACTGAAGCTTTCTTT.

The chain links TRBV4-1 to TRBJ2-7; D ambiguous. Germline CDR1 and CDR2: MGHRA and YSYEKL. The CDR3 is made up of 14 amino acids. Between the trimmed V and J ends, which lost 1 base and 5 bases, there was a span of 12 bases. CDR3 loop: CASSQVGSRHEQYF. The CDR3 region has the DNA TGCGCCAGCAGCCAAGTCGGCAGTAGACACGAGCAGTACTTC.

V gene TRBV20-1 combines with J gene TRBJ2-3; D is unclear. The germline CDR1 and CDR2 sequences are DFQATT and SNEGSKA (reference sequence). The length of the CDR3 is 16 residues. Trimming cost V 0 bases and J 2 bases, with 15 bases left between them. CDR3 nucleotide sequence: TGCAGTGCTAGAGATCGAGACAAGCGCGTCACAGATACGCAGTATTTT. Translating gives CSARDRDKRVTDTQYF.

The chain has TRBV4-2 and TRBJ2-7, with 8 bases aligning to TRBD2. Trimming cost V 0 bases and J 1 base; bases outside gene matches: 2. This CDR3 is built from 15 residues. Germline V lookup: CDR1 LGHNA, CDR2 YNFKEQ. The DNA of the CDR3 is TGTGCCAGCAGCCAAGAGGCGGGAGGATCCTACGAGCAGTACTTC. This gives the protein CASSQEAGGSYEQYF.

This rearrangement joins TRBV9 to TRBJ1-2, with 8 positions matching TRBD1. Per germline, CDR1 SGDLS and CDR2 YYNGEE. The junction had 4 bases not matched to a gene; V was cut back by 4 bases and J by 2 bases. The CDR3 is made up of 14 amino acids. The CDR3 sequence is CASSIRQGNYGYTF. In nucleotides, the CDR3 is TGTGCCAGCAGCATCAGACAGGGGAACTATGGCTACACCTTC.